The entry that follows covers one T cell receptor (beta chain) sequence. Its specificity is unknown. Sequencing libraries for TCR beta were prepared with iRepertoire HTBI primers and Arm-PCR of CDR3 regions. Authors' processing steps: Identified segments across samples numbered some 62 TRBV and approximately 15 TRBJ. TCRdb ran MiXCR on the multiplex PCR reads and lists one entry per CDR3 protein. TCRdb, not the original authors, processed these V and J calls. The profile shows about 470,000 distinct CDR3 sequences, around 21% of them singletons. This specimen comes from a study of regulatory T cells in long-lasting Graves disease. Study overall: Persistence in Graves' disease denoted antithyroid drug use beyond 5 years alongside positive TSH receptor antibodies.

As to time point: persistent/refractory GD, antithyroid drugs over 5 years with positive TRAb. PBMC RNA served as the TCR library source. Broader study findings: For persistent Graves' patients, TCR diversity was lower than for newly diagnosed ones.

The material was peripheral blood mononuclear cells (PBMCs), obtained when the disease was refractory, from a patient treated with antithyroid drugs. The clonotype comes from a female donor with Graves disease.

The CDR3 DNA reads as TGTGCCAGCAGCCAAGAAACCGGGGAGCTGTTTTTT. It yields the protein CASSQETGELFF. The rearrangement links TRBV14 to TRBJ2-2; D call uncertain. This CDR3 has 12 residues. Germline V gene data show CDR1 as SGHDN and CDR2 as FVKESK. The V end was cut by 0 bases, the J end by 5 bases, with 1 base between.